These 16 T cell receptor beta chains originate from one sample sequenced in a study of blood T cells in healthy people across ages. Using a J-beta primer mix together with a sample-barcoded 5' primer, a second PCR was run for about 6 to 12 cycles. TCRdb passed the 5' RACE reads through MiXCR, listing each CDR3 protein once. The sample includes hundreds of thousands of distinct CDR3 sequences, more than 45% of them seen just once. Sequenced input: blood. Source of these receptors: a man aged 80 or over in good health.

The chain joins TRBV7-2 to TRBJ2-3; 8 nucleotides line up with TRBD2. CDR1 SGHTA and CDR2 FQGNSA come from the germline V gene. J was trimmed by 1 base and V by 1 base; bases with no gene match: 1. This CDR3 comprises 15 residues. CDR3 sequence reads: CASSLVSGGTDTQYF. CDR3 DNA sequence: TGTGCCAGCAGCTTAGTTAGCGGGGGCACAGATACGCAGTATTTT.

This chain connects TRBV15 to TRBJ1-2, with a possible D match to TRBD1 (5 bases). This CDR3 region has 15 residues. Looked up from germline, CDR1 is LNHNV and CDR2 is YYDKDF (reference sequence). The V and J ends lost 1 base and 6 bases respectively, with 15 bases between them. CDR3 protein: CATSRARQWSDGYTF. The CDR3 DNA reads as TGTGCCACCAGCAGAGCCCGACAGTGGTCGGATGGCTACACCTTC.

This sequence joins TRBV9 and TRBJ2-1; D possibly corresponds to TRBD1 (6 bases). CDR1 SGDLS and CDR2 YYNGEE come from the germline V gene. The CDR3 length is 15 residues. V was clipped by 0 bases and J by 13 bases, with 20 bases between them. DNA of the CDR3: TGTGCCAGCAGCGTAGCCCCGGACAGACAAGAGACCCAGTTCTTC. It specifies CASSVAPDRQETQFF.

The chain carries TRBV12-3 or TRBV12-4 and TRBJ2-1; TRBD2 agrees at 9 bases. The CDR3 loop spans 15 amino acids. Trimming at V came to 5 bases and at J to 7 bases, leaving 9 bases not matched to a gene. CDR3 nucleotide sequence: TGTGCCAGCAGTCGGAGCGGGGGGAGTTGGAATGAGCAGTTCTTC. Residues: CASSRSGGSWNEQFF.

There are a few counts of this clonotype. The chain has TRBV6-2 or TRBV6-3 and TRBJ2-1; 9 bases line up with TRBD2. The CDR3 is 18 residues long. The trim removed 2 bases at V and 8 bases at J, leaving 16 bases unmatched. Germline loops: CDR1 MNHEY, CDR2 SVGEGT. CDR3 loop: CASSYPSVAGGSRHEQFF. As DNA, the CDR3 is TGTGCCAGCAGTTACCCTAGCGTGGCGGGAGGGTCACGCCATGAGCAGTTCTTC.

The rearrangement joins TRBV5-4 to TRBJ1-2; 10 bases fit TRBD1. With V trimmed by 5 bases and J by 3 bases, 16 bases remained unmatched. Germline CDR1 and CDR2: SGHNT and YYREEE (reference sequence). This CDR3 has 18 residues. CDR3 sequence (DNA): TGTGCCAGCAGGGGGACAAGGGACAGGGGCCCGGGCGACTATGGCTACACCTTC. It codes for CASRGTRDRGPGDYGYTF.

This clonotype was seen only once. The chain uses TRBV28 and TRBJ1-6, with a tentative D call TRBD1 (6 bases). Germline V gene lookup returns CDR1 MDHEN and CDR2 SYDVKM. The V end lost 6 bases, the J end lost 9 bases, and 9 bases lay between the germline ends. The CDR3 consists of 12 residues. Here the CDR3 reads CASRKGGSPLHF. The CDR3, as DNA: TGTGCCAGCAGAAAAGGGGGTTCACCCCTCCACTTT.

This clonotype came up a few times. The chain joins TRBV20-1 to TRBJ2-3; the D gene could be TRBD1 or TRBD2 (6 bases each). CDR1 is DFQATT, CDR2 SNEGSKA, per germline (reference sequence). There are 13 residues in the CDR3. The germline V and J ends were trimmed by 5 bases and 2 bases, with 11 bases remaining between them. The CDR3 coding sequence is TGCAGTGCTGACAGGACTAACACAGATACGCAGTATTTT. It translates to CSADRTNTDTQYF.

This clonotype was recorded a few times. The gene calls are TRBV24-1 and TRBJ2-1, with 7 bases lining up with TRBD1. This CDR3 is built from 16 residues. Looked up from germline, CDR1 is KGHDR and CDR2 is SFDVKD. With 4 bases clipped from V and 3 bases from J, the junction kept 8 bases outside the gene matches. DNA for the CDR3: TGTGCCACCAGTGACGCCCGGGACAGAGTCTACAATGAGCAGTTCTTC. Translation gives CATSDARDRVYNEQFF.

The rearrangement links TRBV12-3 or TRBV12-4 to TRBJ1-1; D might be TRBD1 (5 bases). V shed 6 bases and J shed 5 bases, with 13 bases lying between them. CDR3 length: 13 amino acids. The CDR3 region has the DNA TGTGCCAGCAGACTCCAGGGCAGGACTGAAGCTTTCTTT. Translated: CASRLQGRTEAFF.

This clonotype appeared a few times. The chain links TRBV20-1 to TRBJ2-3; D call uncertain. Trimming took off 6 bases at V and 12 bases at J, with 16 bases between the two ends. Germline V gives CDR1 DFQATT, CDR2 SNEGSKA (reference sequence). The length of the CDR3 is 11 residues. CDR3 in amino acids: CSAPGRIVQYF. The CDR3 DNA reads as TGCAGTGCCCCAGGACGGATTGTACAGTATTTT.

The chain couples TRBV29-1 to TRBJ2-5, with 8 bases aligning to TRBD1. This CDR3 contains 13 residues. Trimming cost V 5 bases and J 5 bases; bases outside gene matches: 7. From germline, CDR1 is SQVTM and CDR2 ANQGSEA. In DNA form, the CDR3 reads TGCAGCGTTTCCCGGACAGGGCCGGAGACCCAGTACTTC. This codes for CSVSRTGPETQYF.

With regard to this clonotype: A read error is possible here, since a much larger clone lies one base away. V gene TRBV5-1 combines with J gene TRBJ1-2; 9 positions match TRBD1. Germline CDR1 SGHRS, CDR2 YFSETQ. The CDR3 is 15 residues long. V gave up 7 bases and J gave up 1 base; unmatched junction bases: 8. This chain's CDR3 is CASGERQGDNYGYTF. Written as DNA, the CDR3 is TGCGCCAGCGGCGAACGACAGGGGGATAACTATGGCTACACCTTC.

The chain employs TRBV4-1 and TRBJ2-1; weak D call: TRBD2 (6 bases). This CDR3 spans 15 amino acids. Trimming cost V 6 bases and J 5 bases, with 17 bases left between them. Germline-derived CDR1 and CDR2 are MGHRA and YSYEKL. In nucleotides, the CDR3 is TGCGCCAGCAGTCAGATAGGAGGGTTAAACAATGAGCAGTTCTTC. Translating gives CASSQIGGLNNEQFF.

This clonotype was picked up a small number of times. The chain uses TRBV13 and TRBJ2-3, with TRBD2 identical over 10 bases. Germline CDR1 reads PRHDT; CDR2 reads FYEKMQ (reference sequence). This CDR3 comprises 12 residues. After removal of 6 bases from V and 10 bases from J, the junction contained 4 bases not matched to a gene. In DNA form, the CDR3 reads TGTGCCAGCAGTCTAGCGGGAGCACCGCAGTATTTT. Protein: CASSLAGAPQYF.

About this clonotype: The junction departs from germline at one end; a sequencing error may be responsible. The rearrangement links TRBV10-3 to TRBJ2-6; no reliable D call. Germline values: CDR1 ENHRY, CDR2 SYGVKD. The CDR3 loop spans 17 amino acids. The DNA of the CDR3 is TGTGCCAACAGTGAGGACCCTCGAAGCTCTGGGGCCAACGTCCTGACTTTC. As protein: CANSEDPRSSGANVLTF.